These 32 T cell receptor beta chains share one sample of origin, sequenced in a study of T cell responses to AZD1222 COVID-19 vaccine. The method was immunoSEQ multiplex PCR; TCRdb's version includes in-frame clones alone and lacks a portion of them. The sample yields 130,000 to 150,000 clones, approximately 92% seen once. Source: peripheral blood, taken on day 0 of AZD1222 vaccination. The origin of the receptors is an adult in good health.

The J gene is TRBJ1-2, the V gene TRBV21-1; the listed D gene, TRBD1, was not tested against the DNA. TRBV21-1 is recorded as a pseudogene. CDR3 size: 17 residues. In DNA form, the CDR3 reads TGTGCCAGCAGCGAACCACCCGACAGGGGGCAGTTCTATGGCTACACCTTC. Protein product: CASSEPPDRGQFYGYTF.

V and J are TRBV4-1 and TRBJ1-2; tentative D call: TRBD1 (6 bases). This CDR3 has 15 amino acids. Looked up from germline, CDR1 is MGHRA and CDR2 is YSYEKL. V was cut by 0 bases and J by 5 bases, with 13 bases left in between. This CDR3 is CASSQETGRRYGYTF. The CDR3 nucleotides are TGCGCCAGCAGCCAAGAAACAGGGAGGCGTTATGGCTACACCTTC.

The chain is built from TRBV5-1 and TRBJ2-1, with D possibly matching TRBD2 (5 bases). The CDR3 runs 14 residues. Trimming took 1 base from V and 7 from J, leaving 12 bases between them. The germline V gene has CDR1 SGHRS and CDR2 YFSETQ. CDR3 sequence (DNA): TGCGCCAGCAGCTTGATCCCAGAGGGAAATGAGCAGTTCTTC. Its protein is CASSLIPEGNEQFF.

The rearrangement links TRBV5-4 to TRBJ2-5; 14 bases are shared with TRBD2. V lost 5 bases, J lost 3 bases, and 6 bases stayed unmatched. The germline V gene encodes CDR1 SGHNT and CDR2 YYREEE (reference sequence). CDR3 size: 16 residues. This CDR3 is CASRPGTSGSEETQYF. The DNA for the CDR3 is TGTGCCAGCAGACCCGGGACTAGCGGGAGCGAAGAGACCCAGTACTTC.

This chain joins TRBV30 and TRBJ2-7, with D perhaps TRBD2 (6 bases). Trimming took 2 bases from V and 6 from J, leaving 14 bases between them. The length of the CDR3 is 13 residues. In germline, CDR1 is GTSNPN, CDR2 SVGIG (reference sequence). The CDR3 DNA reads TGTGCCTGGAGTCGAGATATGGGGGGCGAGCAGTACTTC. Its translation is CAWSRDMGGEQYF.

CDR3 DNA sequence: TGTGCCAGCAGCGTTTACACGCACTATGGCTACACCTTC. It translates to CASSVYTHYGYTF. This sequence joins TRBV9 and TRBJ1-2; D gene ambiguous. V was cut by 2 bases and J by 3 bases, with 8 bases left in between. The germline CDR1 and CDR2 sequences are SGDLS and YYNGEE. The CDR3 runs 13 residues.

This chain links TRBV5-6 with TRBJ2-7; D is undetermined. V shed 1 base and J shed 5 bases, with 16 bases lying between them. From germline, CDR1 is SGHDT and CDR2 YYEEEE. The CDR3 runs to 15 residues. The CDR3 spells CASSLIDLTLDEQYF. The CDR3 nucleotides are TGTGCCAGCAGCTTGATAGACCTTACGTTGGACGAGCAGTACTTC.

The chain has TRBV4-1 and TRBJ2-4, with TRBD2 identical over 9 bases. V was pared by 3 bases and J by 8 bases, with 14 bases of the junction left unmatched. Germline CDR1 MGHRA, CDR2 YSYEKL. CDR3 length: 17 amino acids. In DNA, the CDR3 is TGCGCCAGCAGCCACGTAACCCTTAGCGGGAGAGCTGACATTCAGTACTTC. Protein sequence: CASSHVTLSGRADIQYF.

V usage is TRBV4-1 and J usage is TRBJ2-3; 7 nucleotides agree with TRBD2. With V trimmed by 4 bases and J by 0 bases, 10 bases remained unmatched. Germline lookup yields CDR1 MGHRA and CDR2 YSYEKL. This CDR3 is built from 17 residues. The CDR3 nucleotides read TGCGCCAGCAGCCGTCCTGATTCTAGCGGAAGCACAGATACGCAGTATTTT. Translated, it gives CASSRPDSSGSTDTQYF.

For the CDR3, the DNA is TGCGCCAGCAGCCCCCGACCAGGCACAGATACGCAGTATTTT. It translates to CASSPRPGTDTQYF. V usage is TRBV5-1 and J usage is TRBJ2-3, with D hard to call. Per the germline V gene, CDR1 is SGHRS and CDR2 is YFSETQ. This CDR3 region has 14 residues. Trimming took off 4 bases at V and 1 base at J, with 10 bases between the two ends.

The rearrangement joins TRBV6-5 to TRBJ1-1; tentatively, D is TRBD1 (6 bases). The germline gives CDR1 MNHEY, CDR2 SVGAGI. V lost 0 bases to trimming and J lost 5 bases, with 10 bases between them. The CDR3 extends over 14 amino acids. The CDR3, as DNA: TGTGCCAGCAGTTACTCATACAGGGATACTGAAGCTTTCTTT. It specifies CASSYSYRDTEAFF.

The rearrangement links TRBV27 to TRBJ1-1; D call uncertain. The CDR3 covers 13 residues. Per germline, CDR1 MNHEY and CDR2 SMNVEV (reference sequence). V was shortened by 2 bases and J by 1 base, with 5 bases between the two germline ends. CDR3 amino acids: CASSLAGNTEAFF. The CDR3 DNA is TGTGCCAGCAGTTTAGCTGGGAACACTGAAGCTTTCTTT.

This chain connects TRBV7-8 to TRBJ2-7, with D possibly matching TRBD2 (5 bases). Trimming removed 3 bases from V and 5 bases from J, with 17 bases in between. The length of the CDR3 is 15 residues. Germline lookup yields CDR1 SGHVS and CDR2 FQNEAQ. CDR3 loop: CASSLIRRRTDEQYF. Written as DNA, the CDR3 is TGTGCCAGCAGCTTGATCAGGAGGCGGACGGACGAGCAGTACTTC.

The chain is built from TRBV5-1 and TRBJ2-5, with 12 bases fitting TRBD1. V trimming: 4 bases; J trimming: 5 bases; junction bases outside the gene matches: 12. This CDR3 contains 17 residues. Germline lookup yields CDR1 SGHRS and CDR2 YFSETQ. The CDR3 DNA sequence: TGCGCCAGCAGCCGTTCGGGGACAGGGGGCGCCGGGGAGACCCAGTACTTC. Protein product: CASSRSGTGGAGETQYF.

The rearrangement joins TRBV19 to TRBJ2-7; D perhaps matches TRBD2 (5 bases). Looked up from germline, CDR1 is LNHDA and CDR2 is SQIVND (reference sequence). The CDR3 length is 13 residues. Deletions cut 6 bases from V and 7 bases from J, with 16 bases between. Here the CDR3 reads CASSQTIYAEQYF. DNA of the CDR3: TGTGCCAGTAGCCAGACTATTTACGCTGAGCAGTACTTC.

Details on this clone: A junction boundary mismatches the germline segment, possibly from a read error. V usage is TRBV7-9 and J usage is TRBJ2-4, with 9 bases lining up with TRBD2. Germline CDR1 and CDR2: SEHNR and FQNEAQ (reference sequence). This CDR3 spans 12 amino acids. In DNA, the CDR3 is TGTGCCAGCAGCTTAGGACTAGCGGATTGGAACTTC. Translated, it gives CASSLGLADWNF.

The V call is TRBV2, the J call TRBJ1-1; a weak D match, TRBD1 (6 bases). The CDR3 has 13 amino acids. Germline-derived CDR1 and CDR2 are SNHLY and FYNNEI. Trimming removed 5 bases from V and 4 bases from J, with 11 bases in between. CDR3 loop: CASSLQGPTEAFF. Written as DNA, the CDR3 is TGTGCCAGCAGTTTACAGGGTCCCACTGAAGCTTTCTTT.

The chain links TRBV7-2 to TRBJ2-7, with 11 nucleotides matching TRBD2. The CDR3 has 15 amino acids. The V gene end was trimmed by 5 bases and the J gene end by 4 bases; junction bases not matched to a gene: 7. From germline, CDR1 is SGHTA and CDR2 FQGNSA. The CDR3 DNA reads TGTGCCAGCAGCCGCACTAGCGGGAGTCGGTACGAGCAGTACTTC. Translating it yields CASSRTSGSRYEQYF.

This chain joins TRBV5-6 and TRBJ1-2; D may be TRBD1 (6 bases). Trimming took off 4 bases at V and 8 bases at J, with 18 bases between the two ends. CDR1 and CDR2 from the germline V gene are SGHDT and YYEEEE. This CDR3 has 14 residues. CDR3 sequence: CASSAYLQGLGYTF. DNA of the CDR3: TGTGCCAGCAGCGCTTATCTACAGGGTCTGGGCTACACCTTC.

J is TRBJ1-1 and V is TRBV29-1; a possible D gene is TRBD1 (5 bases). CDR1 and CDR2 from the germline V gene are SQVTM and ANQGSEA. The germline V and J ends were trimmed by 7 bases and 4 bases, with 19 bases remaining between them. The CDR3 is made up of 14 amino acids. CDR3 bases: TGCAGCGCCGTACGGGACGGGGCGGGCACTGAAGCTTTCTTT. Its protein product is CSAVRDGAGTEAFF.

V gene TRBV5-4 combines with J gene TRBJ1-4; a weak D match, TRBD1 (5 bases). The CDR3 length is 16 residues. V was clipped by 4 bases and J by 3 bases, with 16 bases between them. CDR1 and CDR2 from the germline V gene are SGHNT and YYREEE (reference sequence). For the CDR3, the DNA is TGTGCCAGCAGCCCCTCCCCAGGGCGGGCTAATGAAAAACTGTTTTTT. Its protein is CASSPSPGRANEKLFF.

V is TRBV5-1 and J is TRBJ2-2; 7 bases align to TRBD2. Germline V gives CDR1 SGHRS, CDR2 YFSETQ. Trimming took 5 bases from V and 6 from J; bases not matched to a gene: 13. The CDR3 covers 16 residues. The CDR3 spells CASRAGRAGEAGELFF. CDR3 DNA sequence: TGCGCCAGCAGGGCCGGAAGGGCGGGAGAAGCCGGGGAGCTGTTTTTT.

The chain combines TRBV27 with TRBJ2-7; D is perhaps TRBD2 (5 bases). The CDR3 loop spans 16 amino acids. Trimming left V 4 bases short and J 7 bases short, with 23 bases between. CDR1 and CDR2 from the germline V gene are MNHEY and SMNVEV (reference sequence). CDR3 loop: CASSSYIRSYPGEQYF. Here the CDR3 DNA reads TGTGCCAGCAGTTCATATATACGTTCATATCCGGGGGAGCAGTACTTC.

The gene calls are TRBV19 and TRBJ2-1; D not certain. Trimming shortened V by 8 bases and J by 8 bases, and 16 bases separated the two germline ends. The germline gives CDR1 LNHDA, CDR2 SQIVND (reference sequence). CDR3 length: 13 residues. CDR3 DNA sequence: TGTGCCAGTTTGGAGCCACGGCGGCATGAGCAGTTCTTC. This sequence encodes CASLEPRRHEQFF.

The chain is built from TRBV3-1 (or the pseudogene TRBV3-2) and TRBJ2-7; D unclear. Trimming removed 5 bases at V and 1 base at J, with 0 bases between. Germline V gene lookup returns CDR1 LGHDT and CDR2 YNNKEL (reference sequence). The CDR3 contains 10 residues. The CDR3 sequence is CASSSYEQYF. The CDR3 DNA sequence: TGTGCCAGCAGCTCCTACGAGCAGTACTTC.

The V and J genes are TRBV7-3 and TRBJ1-6; 11 bases agree with TRBD1. This CDR3 has 16 residues. From germline, CDR1 is SGHTA and CDR2 FQGTGA. The V gene end was trimmed by 2 bases and the J gene end by 15 bases; junction bases not matched to a gene: 12. The CDR3: CASSLAPGTGGSNLHF. The CDR3 coding sequence is TGTGCCAGCAGCTTAGCGCCCGGGACAGGGGGTAGTAACCTCCACTTT.

The chain has TRBV2 and TRBJ1-2; D may be TRBD1 (5 bases). CDR3 size: 12 residues. Germline V CDR1 and CDR2: SNHLY, FYNNEI. V lost 5 bases and J 7 bases, leaving 11 bases between the germline ends. CDR3 nucleotides: TGTGCCAGCAGTTTCAGGGCGGGTGGCTACACCTTC. Translating it yields CASSFRAGGYTF. The full variable domain, rest sourced from reference TRBV2 and TRBJ1-2, is EPEVTQTPSHQVTQMGQEVILRCVPISNHLYFYWYRQILGQKVEFLVSFYNNEISEKSEIFDDQFSVERPDGSNFTLKIRSTKLEDSAMYFCASSFRAGGYTFGSGTRLTVV.

The rearrangement uses TRBV19 and TRBJ2-1, with D possibly matching TRBD2 (7 bases). This CDR3 is 15 amino acids long. The ends were cut back, 3 bases at V and 7 bases at J, with 16 bases in the middle. Germline V gene lookup returns CDR1 LNHDA and CDR2 SQIVND (reference sequence). CDR3 region: CASSIRGAEANEQFF. CDR3 bases: TGTGCCAGTAGTATCCGGGGGGCCGAGGCGAATGAGCAGTTCTTC.

This chain links TRBV4-1 with TRBJ1-2, with 7 bases lining up with TRBD1. The germline V gene encodes CDR1 MGHRA and CDR2 YSYEKL. CDR3 size: 15 residues. Trimming took 1 base from V and 4 from J; bases not matched to a gene: 6. CDR3 residues: CASSQGNRGLYGYTF. DNA of the CDR3: TGCGCCAGCAGCCAAGGTAACAGGGGACTCTATGGCTACACCTTC.

This clone was seen a single time. The chain couples TRBV5-1 to TRBJ2-7; perhaps D is TRBD1 or TRBD2 (5 bases each). V gave up 5 bases and J gave up 2 bases, with 14 bases separating them. Germline V lookup: CDR1 SGHRS, CDR2 YFSETQ. The CDR3 consists of 14 residues. The CDR3, as DNA: TGCGCCAGCAGGGGGCAAGTGGAGGCCTACGAGCAGTACTTC. It specifies CASRGQVEAYEQYF.

V and J are TRBV4-1 and TRBJ1-2; D remains unclear. Trimming took 4 bases from V and 2 from J, leaving 14 bases between them. CDR1 is MGHRA, CDR2 YSYEKL, per germline. The CDR3 totals 15 residues. CDR3 sequence: CASSLGPAANYGYTF. In DNA form, the CDR3 reads TGCGCCAGCAGCCTTGGCCCAGCTGCCAACTATGGCTACACCTTC.

V gene TRBV7-3 combines with J gene TRBJ2-2; maybe TRBD1 (5 bases). Germline-derived CDR1 and CDR2 are SGHTA and FQGTGA. V was clipped by 5 bases and J by 3 bases, with 7 bases between them. The CDR3 is 13 amino acids. The DNA for the CDR3 is TGTGCCAGCAGCCTACAGGACACCGGGGAGCTGTTTTTT. It is translated as CASSLQDTGELFF.